This T cell receptor beta chain was sequenced during a study of Ad26.COV2.S vaccination and SARS-CoV-2 variants. The wider study: Trial arm assignment for the donor was COV1001 Ad26.COV2.S. Doses of Ad26.COV2.S were injected into muscle once or twice, 56 days apart.

This table comes from immunoSEQ multiplex PCR, and its TCRdb copy is limited to in-frame clones, with some not included. The sample shows about 350,000 clones, 88% of them seen only once. As for treatment: around 19 received Ad26.COV2.S at low or high dose, single or two shots; about 5 received placebo; per-sample allocation not given. Specimen acquisition occurred on day 63 following the initial vaccine or placebo injection. The CDR3 runs to 14 residues. Germline-derived CDR1 and CDR2 are MNHEY and SMNVEV (reference sequence). The V end lost 10 bases, the J end lost 2 bases, and 15 bases lay between the germline ends.

The source was peripheral blood, collected in a trial of Ad26.COV2.S vaccine versus placebo. The receptor was derived from a person between 18 and 65 years old who received the Ad26.COV2.S COVID-19 vaccine or a placebo. The chain has TRBV27 and TRBJ2-1; unclear D gene. The CDR3 DNA reads as TGTGCCATCGGCTACTCAAGGGCCTACAATGAGCAGTTCTTC. This sequence encodes CAIGYSRAYNEQFF.